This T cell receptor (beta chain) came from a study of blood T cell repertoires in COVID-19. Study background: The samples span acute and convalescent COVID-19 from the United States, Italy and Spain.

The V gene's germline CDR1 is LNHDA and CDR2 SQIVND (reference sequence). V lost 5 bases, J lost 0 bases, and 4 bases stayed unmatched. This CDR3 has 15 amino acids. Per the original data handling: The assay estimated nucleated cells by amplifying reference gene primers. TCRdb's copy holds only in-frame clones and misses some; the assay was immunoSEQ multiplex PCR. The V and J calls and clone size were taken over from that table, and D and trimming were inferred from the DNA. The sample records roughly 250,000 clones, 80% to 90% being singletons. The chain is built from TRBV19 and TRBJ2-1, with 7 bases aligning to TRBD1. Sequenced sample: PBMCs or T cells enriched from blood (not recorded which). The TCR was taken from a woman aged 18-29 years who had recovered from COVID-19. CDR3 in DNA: TGTGCCAGTAGTCTGACAGGGAGCTCCTACAATGAGCAGTTCTTC. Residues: CASSLTGSSYNEQFF.